This T cell receptor (beta chain) was identified in a study of Ad26.COV2.S vaccination and SARS-CoV-2 variants. V lost 0 bases, J lost 7 bases, and 15 bases lay in between. The germline V gene encodes CDR1 LGHNA and CDR2 YSLEER. This CDR3 has 15 amino acids. Libraries were prepared by immunoSEQ multiplex PCR; TCRdb keeps only in-frame clonotypes and omits some of them. The sample includes some 460,000 clones, about 89% seen only once; the top ten take 1.7%. This sample's treatment: about 20 received Ad26.COV2.S at low or high dose, single or two shots; 5 received placebo; per-sample allocation not given. After the first vaccine or placebo injection, samples were drawn on day 63.

The sequencing used peripheral blood, collected in a trial of Ad26.COV2.S vaccine versus placebo. The chain employs TRBV4-3 and TRBJ1-2; D is possibly TRBD1 (5 bases). The source of this sequence is a person aged 18-60 years who received the Ad26.COV2.S COVID-19 vaccine or a placebo. CDR3 nucleotides: TGCGCCAGCAGCCAAGACACCGGGGCTTTTGGTGGCTACACCTTC. Amino acids: CASSQDTGAFGGYTF.